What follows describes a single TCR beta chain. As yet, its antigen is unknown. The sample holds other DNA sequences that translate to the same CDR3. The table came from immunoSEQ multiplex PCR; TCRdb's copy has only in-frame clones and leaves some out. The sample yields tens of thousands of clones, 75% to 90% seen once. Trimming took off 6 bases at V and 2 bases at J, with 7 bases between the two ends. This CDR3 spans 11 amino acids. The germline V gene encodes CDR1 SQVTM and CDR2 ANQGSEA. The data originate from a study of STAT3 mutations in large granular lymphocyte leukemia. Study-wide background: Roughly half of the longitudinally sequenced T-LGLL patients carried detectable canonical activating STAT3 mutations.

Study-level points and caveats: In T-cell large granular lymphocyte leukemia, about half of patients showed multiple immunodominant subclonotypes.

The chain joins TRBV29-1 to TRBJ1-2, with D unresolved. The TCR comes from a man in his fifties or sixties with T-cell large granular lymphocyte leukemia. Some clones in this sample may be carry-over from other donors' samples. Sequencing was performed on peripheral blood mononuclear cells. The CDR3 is CSVGQNYGYTF. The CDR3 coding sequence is TGCAGCGTAGGGCAAAACTATGGCTACACCTTC.